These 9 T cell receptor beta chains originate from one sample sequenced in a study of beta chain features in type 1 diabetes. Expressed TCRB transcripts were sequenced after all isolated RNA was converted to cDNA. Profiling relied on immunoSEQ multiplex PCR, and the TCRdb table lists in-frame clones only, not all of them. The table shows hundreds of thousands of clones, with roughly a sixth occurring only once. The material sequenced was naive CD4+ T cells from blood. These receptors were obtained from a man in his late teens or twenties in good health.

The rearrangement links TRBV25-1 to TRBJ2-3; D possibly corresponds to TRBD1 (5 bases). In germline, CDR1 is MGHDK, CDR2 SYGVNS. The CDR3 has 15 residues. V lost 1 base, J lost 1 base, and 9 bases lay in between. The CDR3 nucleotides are TGTGCCAGCAGTGAATTGGGGCCTGGCACAGATACGCAGTATTTT. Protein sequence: CASSELGPGTDTQYF.

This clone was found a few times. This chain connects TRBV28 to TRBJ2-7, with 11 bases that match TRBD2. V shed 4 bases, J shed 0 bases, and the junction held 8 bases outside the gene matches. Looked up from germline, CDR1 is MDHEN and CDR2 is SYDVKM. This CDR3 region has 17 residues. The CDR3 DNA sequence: TGTGCCAGCAGTTCCTCGGGACTAGCGGCAAGCTCCTACGAGCAGTACTTC. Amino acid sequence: CASSSSGLAASSYEQYF.

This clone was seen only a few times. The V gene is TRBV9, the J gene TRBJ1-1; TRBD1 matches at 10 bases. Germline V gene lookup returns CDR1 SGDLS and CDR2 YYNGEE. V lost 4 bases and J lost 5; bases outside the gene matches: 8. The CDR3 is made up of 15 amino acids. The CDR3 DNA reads TGTGCCAGCAGCCTGACAGGGGGCCCCGGGACTGAAGCTTTCTTT. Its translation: CASSLTGGPGTEAFF.

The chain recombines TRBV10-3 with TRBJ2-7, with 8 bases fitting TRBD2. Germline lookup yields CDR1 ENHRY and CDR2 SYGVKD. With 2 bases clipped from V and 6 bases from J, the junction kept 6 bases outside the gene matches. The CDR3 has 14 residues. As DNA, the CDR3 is TGTGCCATCAGTGAGACGGGACTAGGCTCCGAGCAGTACTTC. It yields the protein CAISETGLGSEQYF.

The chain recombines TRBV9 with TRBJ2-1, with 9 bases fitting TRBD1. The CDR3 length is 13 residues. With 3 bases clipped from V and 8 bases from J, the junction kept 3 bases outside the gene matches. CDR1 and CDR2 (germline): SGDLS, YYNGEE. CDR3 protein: CASSAWTGDEQFF. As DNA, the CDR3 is TGTGCCAGCAGCGCCTGGACAGGGGATGAGCAGTTCTTC. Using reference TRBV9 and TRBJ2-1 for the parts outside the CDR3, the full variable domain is DSGVTQTPKHLITATGQRVTLRCSPRSGDLSVYWYQQSLDQGLQFLIQYYNGEERAKGNILERFSAQQFPDLHSELNLSSLELGDSALYFCASSAWTGDEQFFGPGTRLTVL.

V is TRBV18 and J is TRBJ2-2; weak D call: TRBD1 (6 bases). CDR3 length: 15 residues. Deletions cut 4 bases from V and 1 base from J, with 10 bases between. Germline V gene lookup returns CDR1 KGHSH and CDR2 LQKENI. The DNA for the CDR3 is TGTGCCAGCTCACGACGGACAGAGAACACCGGGGAGCTGTTTTTT. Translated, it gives CASSRRTENTGELFF.

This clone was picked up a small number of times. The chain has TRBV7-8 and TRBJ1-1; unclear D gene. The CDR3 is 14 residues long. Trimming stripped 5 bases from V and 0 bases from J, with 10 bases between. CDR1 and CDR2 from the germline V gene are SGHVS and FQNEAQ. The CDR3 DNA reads TGTGCCAGCAGCGCCCCCACAGTGAACACTGAAGCTTTCTTT. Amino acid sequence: CASSAPTVNTEAFF.

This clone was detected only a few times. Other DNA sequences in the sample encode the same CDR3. The CDR3, as DNA: TGTGCCAGCAGTTTGGCGGGCTATGGCTACACCTTC. Translated, it gives CASSLAGYGYTF. The rearrangement joins TRBV28 to TRBJ1-2; D gene unclear. V lost 3 bases, J lost 4 bases, and 6 bases lay in between. The germline gives CDR1 MDHEN, CDR2 SYDVKM. CDR3 length equals 12 residues.

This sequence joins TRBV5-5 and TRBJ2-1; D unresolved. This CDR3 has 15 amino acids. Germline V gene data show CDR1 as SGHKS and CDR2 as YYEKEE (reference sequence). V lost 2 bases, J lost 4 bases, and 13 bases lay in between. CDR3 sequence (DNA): TGTGCCAGCAGCTTTGGTGCACAGTTATACAATGAGCAGTTCTTC. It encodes CASSFGAQLYNEQFF.